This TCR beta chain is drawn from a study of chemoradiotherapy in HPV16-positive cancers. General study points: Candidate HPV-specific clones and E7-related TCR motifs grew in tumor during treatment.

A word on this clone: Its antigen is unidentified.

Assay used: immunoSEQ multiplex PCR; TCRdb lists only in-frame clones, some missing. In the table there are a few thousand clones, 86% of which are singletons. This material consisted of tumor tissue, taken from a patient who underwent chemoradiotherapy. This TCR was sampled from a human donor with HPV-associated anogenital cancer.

The CDR3 DNA is TGTGCCAGCAGTAGGGGTTGGACCTACGAGCAGTACTTC. Translating gives CASSRGWTYEQYF. This chain connects TRBV6-5 to TRBJ2-7; TRBD1 is a possible D gene (5 bases). The CDR3 is made up of 13 amino acids. The V gene's germline CDR1 is MNHEY and CDR2 SVGAGI. Between the trimmed V and J ends, which lost 5 bases and 2 bases, there was a span of 10 bases.